This TCR beta chain was captured in a study of blood T cell repertoires in COVID-19. As for the study in general: From the United States, Italy and Spain came samples of acute and convalescent COVID-19. PBMCs, B-cell-depleted T cells, or T cells were the source of the cDNA or gDNA that made up the material.

In the original workflow: Amplifying reference gene primers gave estimates of nucleated cell counts. Sequenced by immunoSEQ multiplex PCR; TCRdb stores in-frame clones only, minus some. The DNA was the basis for D and trimming; V, J and clone size are from that table. The table has a few hundred thousand clones, roughly 87% seen once. The V end was cut by 5 bases, the J end by 5 bases, with 15 bases between. The CDR3 runs 15 residues. Germline V gene sequence: CDR1 MGHDK, CDR2 SYGVNS. Researchers sorted participants into cohorts using their self-reported clinical history. This receptor was identified in a woman younger than 35 who had recovered from COVID-19. The J gene is TRBJ1-4, the V gene TRBV25-1, with a weak D call TRBD1 (6 bases). The sequencing input was PBMCs or T cells enriched from blood (not recorded which). CDR3: CASSPLDSENEKLFF. In nucleotides, the CDR3 is TGTGCCAGCAGTCCCTTGGACAGCGAGAATGAAAAACTGTTTTTT.